This T cell receptor beta chain was found in a study of metastatic and nonmetastatic thyroid tumors. Study-level information: Repertoire comparison spanned blood and tumor or nodule tissue of malignant and benign thyroid patients.

Regarding the study as a whole: Across blood and tumor, TCR beta diversity in malignant thyroid tumors was reportedly significantly higher than in benign nodules.

A word on this clone: Antigen specificity is unknown.

Per the original methods: What underpinned the distant-metastasis classifier for papillary thyroid cancer was the set of CDR3 differences across clinicopathological groups. Using MiXCR, TCRdb re-called clones from the PCR reads. V and J calls and clone size were set by TCRdb, not the authors. The table shows fewer than 30,000 clones, with more than 12% occurring only once. Thyroid surgery took place with no prior treatment in any patient. The sequenced material came from blood. This TCR came from a female donor with papillary thyroid cancer or a benign thyroid nodule (not recorded which). Some clones in this sample may be carry-over from other donors' samples.

DNA for the CDR3: TGCGCCAGCAGCCCAAGTGGGGGCGATCAGTACTTC. Translation: CASSPSGGDQYF. This sequence joins TRBV5-1 and TRBJ2-7; the D gene is possibly TRBD1 (6 bases). Trimming stripped 4 bases from V and 10 bases from J, with 15 bases between. The CDR3 extends over 12 amino acids. Germline CDR1 and CDR2: SGHRS and YFSETQ.